These 3 T cell receptor beta chains originate from one sample sequenced in a study of beta chain features in type 1 diabetes. The sequenced template was cDNA made from the entire isolated RNA. The data were produced by immunoSEQ multiplex PCR, yet TCRdb's version contains in-frame clones alone and is incomplete. The sample consists of about 40,000 clones, 64% of them appearing once. The sequenced sample consisted of Tregs from blood. Receptors originate from a woman aged 25-40 years in good health.

This rearrangement joins TRBV27 to TRBJ2-7, with D possibly TRBD2 on 6 matching bases. The CDR3 spans 15 residues. Germline loops: CDR1 MNHEY, CDR2 SMNVEV (reference sequence). V lost 7 bases and J 5 bases, leaving 21 bases between the germline ends. The DNA for the CDR3 is TGTGCCAGCACCCCCCGGGGGACCGGGGTCAACGAGCAGTACTTC. It yields the protein CASTPRGTGVNEQYF.

J is TRBJ2-1 and V is TRBV7-8; D gene uncertain. V lost 2 bases and J 4 bases, leaving 15 bases between the germline ends. Germline-derived CDR1 and CDR2 are SGHVS and FQNEAQ. This CDR3 is built from 16 residues. CDR3 DNA: TGTGCCAGCAGCTTAATGTTCTCCTCCGGGTACAATGAGCAGTTCTTC. It codes for CASSLMFSSGYNEQFF.

CDR3 sequence: CASSYTGQYTEAFF. The CDR3 DNA reads TGTGCCAGCAGTTACACGGGACAATACACTGAAGCTTTCTTT. The chain uses TRBV6-5 and TRBJ1-1, with D possibly matching TRBD1 (6 bases). This CDR3 region has 14 residues. Between the trimmed V and J ends, which lost 2 bases and 3 bases, there was a span of 10 bases. Germline CDR1 and CDR2: MNHEY and SVGAGI.